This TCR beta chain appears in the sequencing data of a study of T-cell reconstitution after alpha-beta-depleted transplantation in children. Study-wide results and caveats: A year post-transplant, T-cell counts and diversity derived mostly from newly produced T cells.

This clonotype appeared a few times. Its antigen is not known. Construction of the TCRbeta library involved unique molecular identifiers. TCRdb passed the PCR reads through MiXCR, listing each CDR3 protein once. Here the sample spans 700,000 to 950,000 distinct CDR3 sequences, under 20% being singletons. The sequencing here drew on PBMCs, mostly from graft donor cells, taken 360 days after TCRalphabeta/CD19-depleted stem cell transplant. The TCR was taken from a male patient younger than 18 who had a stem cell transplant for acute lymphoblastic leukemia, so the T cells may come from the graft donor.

Here the CDR3 DNA reads TGTGCCAGCACCTCGGACGCCTACAATGAGCAGTTCTTC. It specifies CASTSDAYNEQFF. V and J are TRBV6-2 or TRBV6-3 and TRBJ2-1; D unclear. Trimming took 7 bases from V and 2 from J, leaving 9 bases between them. The CDR3 is 13 residues long. CDR1 is MNHEY, CDR2 SVGEGT, per germline.